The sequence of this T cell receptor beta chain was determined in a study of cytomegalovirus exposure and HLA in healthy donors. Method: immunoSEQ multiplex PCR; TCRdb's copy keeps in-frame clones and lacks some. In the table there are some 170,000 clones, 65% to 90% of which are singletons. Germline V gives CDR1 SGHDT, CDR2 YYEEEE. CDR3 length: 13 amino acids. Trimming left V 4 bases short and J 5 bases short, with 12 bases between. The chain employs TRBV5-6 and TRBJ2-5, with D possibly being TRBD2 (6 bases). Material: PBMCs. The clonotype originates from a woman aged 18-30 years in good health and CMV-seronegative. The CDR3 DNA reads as TGTGCCAGCAGCCCCGGGGGACGGGAGACCCAGTACTTC. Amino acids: CASSPGGRETQYF. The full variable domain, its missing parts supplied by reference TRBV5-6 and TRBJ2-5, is DAGVTQSPTHLIKTRGQQVTLRCSPKSGHDTVSWYQQALGQGPQFIFQYYEEEERQRGNFPDRFSGHQFPNYSSELNVNALLLGDSALYLCASSPGGRETQYFGPGTRLLVL.